The next 29 T cell receptor beta chains were all read from a single sample in a study of T cells in Graves' hyperthyroidism and ophthalmopathy. It was RNA transcripts that yielded the amplified TCR beta CDR3 regions. First-round RT-PCR with HTBI primers amplified the TCR CDR3 region. Each CDR3 protein gets one entry after TCRdb re-called the multiplex PCR reads with MiXCR. The table records 380,000 or so distinct CDR3 sequences, about 14% of them present only once. The sequencing input was blood. These TCRs come from a woman in her thirties with Graves' hyperthyroidism.

The chain carries TRBV7-2 and TRBJ1-4, with a weak D call TRBD1 (5 bases). V gave up 1 base and J gave up 13 bases, with 7 bases separating them. The CDR3 has 11 residues. Germline loops: CDR1 SGHTA, CDR2 FQGNSA. DNA for the CDR3: TGTGCCAGCAGCTTAGGAGGGACACTGTTTTTT. Amino acids: CASSLGGTLFF.

This clonotype was detected ten times or more. CDR3 in amino acids: CASSSGLAEEYEQYF. CDR3 bases: TGTGCCAGCAGCTCCGGACTAGCCGAGGAATACGAGCAGTACTTC. V gene TRBV5-6 combines with J gene TRBJ2-7; 8 nucleotides line up with TRBD2. The length of the CDR3 is 15 residues. Per germline, CDR1 SGHDT and CDR2 YYEEEE. V lost 3 bases, J lost 4 bases, and 9 bases stayed unmatched.

This clonotype showed up many times. V and J are TRBV24-1 and TRBJ2-5, with D hard to call. Germline assignment: CDR1 KGHDR and CDR2 SFDVKD. Between the trimmed V and J ends, which lost 2 bases and 1 base, there was a span of 10 bases. The CDR3 extends over 15 amino acids. CDR3 amino acids: CATSDSQVPQETQYF. CDR3 DNA sequence: TGTGCCACCAGTGATTCGCAGGTCCCCCAAGAGACCCAGTACTTC.

The sample holds many counts of this clonotype. The chain has TRBV7-2 and TRBJ2-3; D gene uncertain. The CDR3 loop spans 15 amino acids. Germline CDR1 reads SGHTA; CDR2 reads FQGNSA. V lost 3 bases and J lost 0, with 10 bases in between. The CDR3: CASSLYSFSTDTQYF. The CDR3 DNA reads TGTGCCAGCAGCTTGTACAGTTTTAGCACAGATACGCAGTATTTT. Together with reference TRBV7-2 and TRBJ2-3, the CDR3 gives the full variable domain: GAGVSQSPSNKVTEKGKDVELRCDPISGHTALYWYRQSLGQGLEFLIYFQGNSAPDKSGLPSDRFSAERTGGSVSTLTIQRTQQEDSAVYLCASSLYSFSTDTQYFGPGTRLTVL.

Remarks on this clonotype: A much larger clone lies a single base off, so this may be a read error. V gene TRBV11-2 combines with J gene TRBJ2-3; D ambiguous. CDR1 and CDR2 from the germline V gene are SGHAT and FQNNGV. V lost 0 bases and J 8 bases, leaving 9 bases between the germline ends. The CDR3 length is 13 residues. The CDR3 nucleotides are TGTGCCAGCAGCTTAGAGCTGGTAGGTACGCAGTATTTT. Amino acids: CASSLELVGTQYF. The variable domain in full, with the rest retrieved from reference TRBV11-2 and TRBJ2-3, is EAGVAQSPRYKIIEKRQSVAFWCNPISGHATLYWYQQILGQGPKLLIQFQNNGVVDDSQLPKDRFSAERLKGVDSTLKIQPAKLEDSAVYLCASSLELVGTQYFGPGTRLTVL.

This clonotype turned up a few times. The chain employs TRBV30 and TRBJ2-3; 9 nucleotides align to TRBD1. After removal of 1 base from V and 2 bases from J, the junction contained 7 bases not matched to a gene. Germline V gene sequence: CDR1 GTSNPN, CDR2 SVGIG (reference sequence). The CDR3 is made up of 16 amino acids. CDR3 sequence: CAWSGGDRADTDTQYF. For the CDR3, the DNA is TGTGCCTGGAGTGGGGGGGACAGGGCAGACACAGATACGCAGTATTTT. Drawing the rest from reference TRBV30 and TRBJ2-3, the complete variable domain is SQTIHQWPATLVQPVGSPLSLECTVEGTSNPNLYWYRQAAGRGLQLLFYSVGIGQISSEVPQNLSASRPQDRQFILSSKKLLLSDSGFYLCAWSGGDRADTDTQYFGPGTRLTVL.

This clonotype occurred a few times. The chain joins TRBV5-8 to TRBJ2-1; 7 bases match TRBD1. CDR1 and CDR2 (germline): SGHTS, YDEGEE. V was clipped by 3 bases and J by 8 bases; unmatched bases: 8. The CDR3 runs 14 residues. The CDR3 loop is CASSSKGAFYEQFF. CDR3 DNA sequence: TGTGCCAGCAGCTCGAAGGGGGCCTTCTATGAGCAGTTCTTC.

This clonotype appeared many times. The V and J genes are TRBV7-2 and TRBJ2-3; D is unclear. The CDR3 has 15 amino acids. V shed 1 base and J shed 2 bases, with 10 bases lying between them. Per germline, CDR1 SGHTA and CDR2 FQGNSA. CDR3 nucleotides: TGTGCCAGCAGCTTAGGCCGGAGCACCACAGATACGCAGTATTTT. It encodes CASSLGRSTTDTQYF.

This clonotype was counted a few times. Since a much larger clone is just one base distant, this may be a read error. CDR3 sequence (DNA): TGTGCCATCAGTGGGCGGGAGGTTCGCCAAGAGACCCAGTACTTC. Translated: CAISGREVRQETQYF. The rearrangement joins TRBV10-3 to TRBJ2-5; TRBD2 matches 8 bases. This CDR3 has 15 amino acids. The germline CDR1 and CDR2 sequences are ENHRY and SYGVKD. With V trimmed by 4 bases and J by 1 base, 5 bases remained unmatched.

This rearrangement joins TRBV7-2 to TRBJ1-1; D gene ambiguous. Germline lookup yields CDR1 SGHTA and CDR2 FQGNSA. This CDR3 has 14 amino acids. Trimming shortened V by 0 bases and J by 6 bases, and 11 bases separated the two germline ends. DNA of the CDR3: TGTGCCAGCAGCTTAGCCATCCAGGCGGCTGAAGCTTTCTTT. It yields the protein CASSLAIQAAEAFF.

This clonotype showed up just a few times. The rearrangement uses TRBV12-3 or TRBV12-4 and TRBJ2-6, with D hard to call. Trimming stripped 4 bases from V and 0 bases from J, with 7 bases between. CDR3 length: 15 residues. The CDR3 loop is CASSWATSGANVLTF. The CDR3 nucleotides are TGTGCCAGCAGTTGGGCAACCTCTGGGGCCAACGTCCTGACTTTC.

This chain connects TRBV9 to TRBJ1-1; unclear D gene. Trimming pared 4 bases from V and 2 bases from J, leaving 9 bases between. Per the germline V gene, CDR1 is SGDLS and CDR2 is YYNGEE. This CDR3 region has 13 residues. The CDR3 region has the DNA TGTGCCAGCAGCATTGACACAAACACTGAAGCTTTCTTT. Amino acids: CASSIDTNTEAFF. Together with reference TRBV9 and TRBJ1-1, the CDR3 gives the full variable domain: DSGVTQTPKHLITATGQRVTLRCSPRSGDLSVYWYQQSLDQGLQFLIQYYNGEERAKGNILERFSAQQFPDLHSELNLSSLELGDSALYFCASSIDTNTEAFFGQGTRLTVV.

This clonotype was seen a handful of times. V gene TRBV24-1 combines with J gene TRBJ1-1, with unresolved D. V dropped 4 bases and J dropped 4 bases, with 15 bases sitting between them. Germline lookup yields CDR1 KGHDR and CDR2 SFDVKD. The CDR3 is 15 residues long. CDR3 in amino acids: CATSEGRHGLTEAFF. DNA of the CDR3: TGTGCCACCAGTGAGGGCAGACACGGACTCACTGAAGCTTTCTTT.

This clonotype was detected only a few times. The chain carries TRBV19 and TRBJ2-7; tentatively, D is TRBD2 (5 bases). Germline V CDR1 and CDR2: LNHDA, SQIVND (reference sequence). Trimming pared 2 bases from V and 2 bases from J, leaving 10 bases between. The CDR3 runs to 14 residues. This CDR3 reads CASSISWETYEQYF. As DNA, the CDR3 is TGTGCCAGTAGTATATCCTGGGAGACCTACGAGCAGTACTTC.

The chain links TRBV28 to TRBJ1-3, with D uncertain. The V gene's germline CDR1 is MDHEN and CDR2 SYDVKM. V lost 2 bases to trimming and J lost 0 bases, with 8 bases between them. The CDR3 totals 15 residues. The CDR3 spells CASSLPQFSGNTIYF. The DNA of the CDR3 is TGTGCCAGCAGTTTACCACAGTTCTCTGGAAACACCATATATTTT. The variable domain in full, completed from reference TRBV28 and TRBJ1-3, reads DVKVTQSSRYLVKRTGEKVFLECVQDMDHENMFWYRQDPGLGLRLIYFSYDVKMKEKGDIPEGYSVSREKKERFSLILESASTNQTSMYLCASSLPQFSGNTIYFGEGSWLTVV.

This clonotype showed up many times. The chain employs TRBV2 and TRBJ2-1; D gene uncertain. Looked up from germline, CDR1 is SNHLY and CDR2 is FYNNEI. This CDR3 contains 14 residues. V lost 1 base to trimming and J lost 7 bases, with 11 bases between them. In nucleotides, the CDR3 is TGTGCCAGCAGTGAAGATAGTAGGATTAATGAGCAGTTCTTC. It translates to CASSEDSRINEQFF.

The sample holds many counts of this clonotype. V gene TRBV4-1 combines with J gene TRBJ2-7; TRBD1 matches 11 bases. This CDR3 has 14 residues. V lost 4 bases to trimming and J lost 6 bases; unmatched junction nucleotides: 5. Germline-derived CDR1 and CDR2 are MGHRA and YSYEKL. Written as DNA, the CDR3 is TGCGCCAGCAGCCCCGGGACAGGGGGTCGCGAGCAGTACTTC. Protein sequence: CASSPGTGGREQYF.

This sequence joins TRBV5-5 and TRBJ1-3, with TRBD1 matching over 10 bases. Germline V gene lookup returns CDR1 SGHKS and CDR2 YYEKEE (reference sequence). CDR3 size: 16 residues. V dropped 4 bases and J dropped 1; count of bases not matched to a gene: 5. The CDR3, as DNA: TGTGCCAGCAGCCCGACAGGGGGCTCTTCTGGAAACACCATATATTTT. Translating it yields CASSPTGGSSGNTIYF.

V gene TRBV10-2 combines with J gene TRBJ2-1; a possible D gene is TRBD2 (7 bases). This CDR3 is 13 amino acids long. Trimming took 2 bases from V and 8 from J, leaving 10 bases between them. Germline V lookup: CDR1 WSHSY, CDR2 SAAADI. Written as DNA, the CDR3 is TGCGCCAGCAGTGAGGGGGGGGCCTATGAGCAGTTCTTC. Residues: CASSEGGAYEQFF.

The chain uses TRBV7-2 and TRBJ1-1; D is ambiguous. The V end lost 5 bases, the J end lost 0 bases, and 28 bases lay between the germline ends. CDR3 size: 20 residues. From germline, CDR1 is SGHTA and CDR2 FQGNSA. The CDR3 region has the DNA TGTGCCAGCAGCGGAGGAGGGTGGGTGTCTAACCCTATTGTGAACACTGAAGCTTTCTTT. Amino acids: CASSGGGWVSNPIVNTEAFF. The whole variable domain, remainder taken from reference TRBV7-2 and TRBJ1-1, is GAGVSQSPSNKVTEKGKDVELRCDPISGHTALYWYRQSLGQGLEFLIYFQGNSAPDKSGLPSDRFSAERTGGSVSTLTIQRTQQEDSAVYLCASSGGGWVSNPIVNTEAFFGQGTRLTVV.

This clonotype was seen repeatedly, ten times or more. The chain carries TRBV11-2 and TRBJ2-7; unclear D gene. Trimming cost V 8 bases and J 0 bases, with 11 bases left between them. Looked up from germline, CDR1 is SGHAT and CDR2 is FQNNGV. The CDR3 consists of 13 residues. DNA of the CDR3: TGTGCCAGCGGAGAGACACACTCCTACGAGCAGTACTTC. This sequence encodes CASGETHSYEQYF.

This rearrangement joins TRBV19 to TRBJ2-5; TRBD1 matches at 8 bases. Trimming removed 5 bases from V and 9 bases from J; junction bases left unmatched: 11. The CDR3 totals 14 residues. Germline V lookup: CDR1 LNHDA, CDR2 SQIVND (reference sequence). Written as DNA, the CDR3 is TGTGCCAGTAGTCCCGACAGGGGCGAGGAGGCCCAGTACTTC. This sequence encodes CASSPDRGEEAQYF.

In its sample, this clonotype was seen many times. The chain carries TRBV20-1 and TRBJ2-1, with TRBD2 as a possible D gene (5 bases). This CDR3 has 14 amino acids. Germline CDR1 is DFQATT and CDR2 is SNEGSKA (reference sequence). V shed 6 bases and J shed 6 bases, with 18 bases lying between them. DNA for the CDR3: TGCAGTGCCAAGACGTCGGGCGGGTTCAATGAGCAGTTCTTC. Its translation is CSAKTSGGFNEQFF.

Many counts were recorded for this clonotype. V and J are TRBV2 and TRBJ2-4; 9 bases line up with TRBD1. Looked up from germline, CDR1 is SNHLY and CDR2 is FYNNEI. V dropped 6 bases and J dropped 7; count of bases not matched to a gene: 4. The CDR3 contains 13 residues. DNA of the CDR3: TGTGCCAGCAGCGCAGGACAGGGGAACATTCAGTACTTC. Amino acid sequence: CASSAGQGNIQYF.

This clonotype was found many times. This CDR3 reads CASSVRTGEEAFF. The CDR3 DNA follows: TGTGCCAGCAGCGTAAGGACAGGGGAGGAAGCTTTCTTT. The chain carries TRBV7-2 and TRBJ1-1, with 9 bases fitting TRBD1. V was clipped by 5 bases and J by 8 bases; unmatched bases: 6. The CDR3 loop spans 13 amino acids. Germline CDR1 reads SGHTA; CDR2 reads FQGNSA.

There are a few counts of this clonotype. This chain joins TRBV2 and TRBJ2-6; a possible D gene is TRBD1 (5 bases). Germline assignment: CDR1 SNHLY and CDR2 FYNNEI. CDR3 length: 15 amino acids. V lost 2 bases and J 0 bases, leaving 5 bases between the germline ends. The DNA of the CDR3 is TGTGCCAGCAGTGAACAGGGCTCTGGGGCCAACGTCCTGACTTTC. As protein: CASSEQGSGANVLTF.

This clonotype was seen at least ten times. V is TRBV28 and J is TRBJ2-5, with a weak D call TRBD2 (6 bases). Between the trimmed V and J ends, which lost 10 bases and 2 bases, there was a span of 17 bases. Germline-derived CDR1 and CDR2 are MDHEN and SYDVKM. The CDR3 has 14 amino acids. CDR3 sequence: CATLRASAQETQYF. The CDR3 DNA reads TGTGCCACCTTAAGGGCTAGCGCGCAAGAGACCCAGTACTTC.

The CDR3 loop reads CASSHLASGMEEQFF. CDR3 bases: TGTGCCAGCAGCCACCTGGCTAGCGGGATGGAGGAGCAGTTCTTC. This chain uses TRBV3-1 with TRBJ2-1; 9 bases align to TRBD2. Trimming at V came to 3 bases and at J to 10 bases, leaving 10 bases not matched to a gene. This CDR3 has 15 residues. CDR1 is LGHDT and CDR2 is YNNKEL in the germline V gene (reference sequence).

This clonotype was found many times. The CDR3 is CASSSNHRGHEQFF. For the CDR3, the DNA is TGTGCCAGCAGCTCTAACCACAGGGGCCATGAGCAGTTCTTC. The J gene is TRBJ2-1, the V gene TRBV7-2; 7 nucleotides match TRBD1. The V segment lost 4 bases and the J segment 8 bases; nucleotides outside the gene matches: 8. Germline V CDR1 and CDR2: SGHTA, FQGNSA. The CDR3 is 14 residues long. Filled out from reference TRBV7-2 and TRBJ2-1, the complete variable domain reads GAGVSQSPSNKVTEKGKDVELRCDPISGHTALYWYRQSLGQGLEFLIYFQGNSAPDKSGLPSDRFSAERTGGSVSTLTIQRTQQEDSAVYLCASSSNHRGHEQFFGPGTRLTVL.